What follows are 4 T cell receptor beta chains derived from one specimen sequenced in a study of blood T cells in healthy people across ages. Together with a sample-barcoded 5' primer, a J-beta primer mix was included in a second PCR lasting about 7 to 11 cycles. TCRdb recomputed calls from the 5' RACE reads with MiXCR, one row per CDR3 protein. The sample records over 700,000 distinct CDR3 sequences, approximately 25% being singletons. Another study also made use of these data, one on T cells of mothers and their children.

The specimen sequenced was blood. The receptors stem from a boy aged 5 to 17 in good health.

This clonotype was seen a handful of times. V usage is TRBV29-1 and J usage is TRBJ2-1, with 10 bases fitting TRBD1. J was trimmed by 3 bases and V by 0 bases; bases with no gene match: 5. The germline CDR1 and CDR2 sequences are SQVTM and ANQGSEA. CDR3 length: 16 residues. The CDR3 spells CSVEEDRGMYYNEQFF. DNA of the CDR3: TGCAGCGTTGAAGAGGACAGGGGGATGTACTACAATGAGCAGTTCTTC.

This clonotype has more than one count but fewer than ten. V and J are TRBV24-1 and TRBJ2-1, with D possibly matching TRBD2 (7 bases). CDR1 and CDR2 from the germline V gene are KGHDR and SFDVKD. The CDR3 spans 16 residues. V lost 5 bases to trimming and J lost 0 bases, with 13 bases between them. CDR3 sequence: CATSARGAGSYNEQFF. CDR3 coding DNA: TGTGCCACCAGTGCTCGGGGGGCCGGCTCCTACAATGAGCAGTTCTTC.

This chain connects TRBV13 to TRBJ2-2, with 13 bases matching TRBD2. V dropped 5 bases and J dropped 1; count of bases not matched to a gene: 7. The germline gives CDR1 PRHDT, CDR2 FYEKMQ (reference sequence). The CDR3 has 18 amino acids. The CDR3 nucleotides read TGTGCCAGCAGCCTCATGGGACTAGCGGGATTGAACACCGGGGAGCTGTTTTTT. As protein: CASSLMGLAGLNTGELFF.

The V and J genes are TRBV3-1 and TRBJ2-1; D possibly corresponds to TRBD1 (6 bases). The CDR3 runs to 15 residues. The V gene lost 4 bases and the J gene lost 3 bases, with 13 bases spanning the gap. Germline-derived CDR1 and CDR2 are LGHDT and YNNKEL (reference sequence). CDR3 bases: TGTGCCAGCAGCCCGCTTGGCAGGGGCTACAATGAGCAGTTCTTC. Encoded protein: CASSPLGRGYNEQFF.